One and the same sample provided the 2 T cell receptor beta chains below, sequenced in a study of blood T cell repertoires in COVID-19. Only in-frame clones appear in the TCRdb table, and some are missing; sequencing was by immunoSEQ multiplex PCR. The sample yields fewer than 250,000 clones, approximately 86% seen once. Input material: PBMCs or T cells enriched from blood (not recorded which). The receptors originated from a woman aged 30 to 39 with acute COVID-19.

The chain links TRBV5-1 to TRBJ2-4; TRBD2 might be the D (6 bases). Germline loops: CDR1 SGHRS, CDR2 YFSETQ. The CDR3 has 15 amino acids. Trimming removed 2 bases from V and 3 bases from J, with 12 bases in between. Here the CDR3 DNA reads TGCGCCAGCAGCTTTTTTGTGGGGGGCAAAAACATTCAGTACTTC. This gives the protein CASSFFVGGKNIQYF. The full variable domain, completed using reference TRBV5-1 and TRBJ2-4, is KAGVTQTPRYLIKTRGQQVTLSCSPISGHRSVSWYQQTPGQGLQFLFEYFSETQRNKGNFPGRFSGRQFSNSRSEMNVSTLELGDSALYLCASSFFVGGKNIQYFGAGTRLSVL.

J is TRBJ1-1 and V is TRBV12-3 or TRBV12-4, with TRBD1 as a possible D gene (6 bases). With 5 bases removed from V and 7 bases from J, the gap between germline ends came to 14 bases. The CDR3 has 13 residues. CDR3 nucleotides: TGTGCCAGCAGTCGAATACAGGGCGGTGAAGCTTTCTTT. It is translated as CASSRIQGGEAFF.